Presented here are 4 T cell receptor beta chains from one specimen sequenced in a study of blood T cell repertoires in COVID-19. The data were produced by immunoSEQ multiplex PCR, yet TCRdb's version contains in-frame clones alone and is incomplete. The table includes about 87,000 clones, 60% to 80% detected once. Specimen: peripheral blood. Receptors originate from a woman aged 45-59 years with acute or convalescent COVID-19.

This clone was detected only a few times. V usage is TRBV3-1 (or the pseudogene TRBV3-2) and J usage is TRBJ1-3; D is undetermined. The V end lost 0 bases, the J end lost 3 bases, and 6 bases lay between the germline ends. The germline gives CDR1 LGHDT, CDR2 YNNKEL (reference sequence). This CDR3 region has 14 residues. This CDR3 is CASSQERGGNTIYF. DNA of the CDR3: TGTGCCAGCAGCCAAGAACGGGGTGGAAACACCATATATTTT.

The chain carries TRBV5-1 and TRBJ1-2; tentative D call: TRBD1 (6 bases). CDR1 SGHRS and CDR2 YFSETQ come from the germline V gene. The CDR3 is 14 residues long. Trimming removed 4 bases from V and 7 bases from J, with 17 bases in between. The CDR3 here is CASSPDRSLRGYTF. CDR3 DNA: TGCGCCAGCAGCCCCGACAGGTCTCTTCGTGGCTACACCTTC.

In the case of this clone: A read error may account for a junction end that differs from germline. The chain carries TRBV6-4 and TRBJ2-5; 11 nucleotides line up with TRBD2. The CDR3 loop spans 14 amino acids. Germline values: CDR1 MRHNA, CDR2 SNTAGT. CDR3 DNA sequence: TGTGCCAGCAGTGAACTAGCGGGGGCCAACCTCATACACTTC. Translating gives CASSELAGANLIHF.

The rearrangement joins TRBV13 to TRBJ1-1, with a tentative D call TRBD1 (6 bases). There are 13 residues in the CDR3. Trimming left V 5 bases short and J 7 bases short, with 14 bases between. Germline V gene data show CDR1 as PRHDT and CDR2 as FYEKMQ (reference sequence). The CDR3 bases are TGTGCCAGCAGCGGACGGGGGGCGGTTGAAGCTTTCTTT. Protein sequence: CASSGRGAVEAFF.